One and the same sample provided the 4 T cell receptor beta chains below, sequenced in a study of a mutant IDH1 vaccine in newly diagnosed glioma. Time point of the sample: baseline, week 1 (first vaccination visit). The treatment: pre-vaccination baseline after standard-of-care therapy. Repertoires were generated with immunoSEQ multiplex PCR, while TCRdb's copy carries only in-frame clones and drops some. The repertoire includes 75,000 to 100,000 clones, 80% to 90% of them detected once, and around 0.6% sits in the top ten. Source: PBMCs, taken from a glioma patient treated with radiotherapy, temozolomide or both. These receptors were collected from a woman between 45 and 60 years old with glioma.

This clone has just a few counts. V is TRBV14 and J is TRBJ2-5; possibly TRBD1 for D (5 bases). This CDR3 is 14 amino acids long. Germline values: CDR1 SGHDN, CDR2 FVKESK. V was pared by 2 bases and J by 5 bases, with 12 bases between. The CDR3 sequence: CASSQNRGIETQYF. The CDR3 DNA sequence: TGTGCCAGCAGCCAAAATAGGGGTATCGAGACCCAGTACTTC.

As DNA, the CDR3 is TGTGCCAGCAGTTTTGTGTTGGCGGGAGGGCCTGCAGATACGCAGTATTTT. Its translation is CASSFVLAGGPADTQYF. The chain combines TRBV27 with TRBJ2-3; 9 nucleotides agree with TRBD2. The germline V gene encodes CDR1 MNHEY and CDR2 SMNVEV (reference sequence). Trimming took 3 bases from V and 4 from J; bases not matched to a gene: 11. The CDR3 is made up of 17 amino acids.

This chain links TRBV7-9 with TRBJ2-5, with D possibly TRBD2 on 6 matching bases. CDR3 length: 13 residues. Germline-derived CDR1 and CDR2 are SEHNR and FQNEAQ (reference sequence). The V end was cut by 4 bases, the J end by 2 bases, with 8 bases between. Written as DNA, the CDR3 is TGTGCCAGCAGCTCTCGGGGGCAAGAGACCCAGTACTTC. This translates into CASSSRGQETQYF. The variable domain in full, with the rest retrieved from reference TRBV7-9 and TRBJ2-5, is DTGVSQNPRHKITKRGQNVTFRCDPISEHNRLYWYRQTLGQGPEFLTYFQNEAQLEKSRLLSDRFSAERPKGSFSTLEIQRTEQGDSAMYLCASSSRGQETQYFGPGTRLLVL.

The J gene is TRBJ2-3, the V gene TRBV5-1; 9 bases line up with TRBD1. V shed 6 bases and J 2 bases; nucleotides not matched to a gene: 4. CDR3 length: 14 amino acids. The V gene's germline CDR1 is SGHRS and CDR2 YFSETQ. This CDR3 reads CASKGDRVTDTQYF. CDR3 nucleotides: TGCGCCAGCAAGGGGGACAGGGTCACAGATACGCAGTATTTT.